The clone carrying this TCR beta chain has ten or more counts. Its specificity is unknown. The record originates from a study of T-cell reconstitution after alpha-beta-depleted transplantation in children. Unique molecular identifiers were incorporated when the TCRbeta library was constructed. TCRdb re-analysed the PCR reads in MiXCR, keeping a single row per CDR3 protein. Of roughly 180,000 distinct CDR3 sequences listed, 11% were seen once; the top ten hold roughly an eighth. The CDR3 sequence is 14 residues long. Germline trimming cut 5 bases from V and 6 bases from J; bases unmatched to any gene: 5. Study results and caveats: One year post-transplant, T-cell counts and diversity were largely derived from T cells produced anew. Expanded graft clones, several hundred of them, were reportedly the source of alpha-beta T cells about two months after transplant. The origin of high day-60 TCRbeta diversity in some patients lay in surviving recipient T cells and thymic progenitors.

The clonotype comes from a boy younger than 10 with acute myeloid leukemia, due to receive a stem cell transplant. The chain employs TRBV12-3 or TRBV12-4 and TRBJ1-5, with TRBD1 matching 9 bases. Here the sequenced sample was PBMCs, taken before TCRalphabeta/CD19-depleted stem cell transplant. The CDR3 DNA follows: TGTGCCAGCAGTCCGGGACAGGGATCTCAGCCCCAGCATTTT. Amino acids: CASSPGQGSQPQHF.